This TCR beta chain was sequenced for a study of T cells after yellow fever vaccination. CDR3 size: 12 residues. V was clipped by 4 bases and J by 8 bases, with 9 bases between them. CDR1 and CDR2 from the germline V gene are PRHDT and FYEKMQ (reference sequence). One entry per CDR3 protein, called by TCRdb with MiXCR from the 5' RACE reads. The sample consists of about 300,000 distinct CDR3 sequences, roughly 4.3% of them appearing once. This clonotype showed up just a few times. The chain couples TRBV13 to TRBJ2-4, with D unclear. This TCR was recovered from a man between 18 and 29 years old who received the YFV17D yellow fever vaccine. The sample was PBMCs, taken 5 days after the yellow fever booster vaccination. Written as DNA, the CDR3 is TGTGCCAGCAGCTCCTACTCGGACATTCAGTACTTC. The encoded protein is CASSSYSDIQYF.